A selection of T cell receptor beta chains follows, all from one sample in a study of PD-1 blockade in classical Hodgkin lymphoma. The method was immunoSEQ multiplex PCR; TCRdb's version includes in-frame clones alone and lacks a portion of them. The table includes tens of thousands of clones, 89% detected once. Sequenced here: peripheral blood mononuclear cells (PBMCs), sampled at baseline. All receptors derive from a human donor with classical Hodgkin lymphoma. CDR3s include the opening cysteine and the closing phenylalanine or tryptophan. Each record gives: V gene, CDR3 length, clone size, D gene, J gene, CDR3 DNA, CDR3 protein. D genes are given only for firm matches. Clone size, where shown, is once, few, many, or a class for clones that have expanded.

V: TRBV7-6
length: 17
size: NA
D: TRBD1
J: TRBJ2-1
DNA: TGTGCCAGCAGCTTAGCTGGTGGGACAGGGGGCAAGGATGAGCAGTTCTTC
CDR3: CASSLAGGTGGKDEQFF

V: TRBV18
length: 17
size: NA
D: NA
J: TRBJ2-5
DNA: TGTGCCAGCTCACCACTACCGACGGGACCCCCCCAAGAGACCCAGTACTTC
CDR3: CASSPLPTGPPQETQYF

V: TRBV28
length: 12
size: NA
D: NA
J: TRBJ1-5
DNA: TGTGCCAGCAGTACGGAGAGGCAGCCCCAGCATTTT
CDR3: CASSTERQPQHF

V: TRBV19
length: 12
size: NA
D: NA
J: TRBJ1-2
DNA: TGTGCCAGCCAAAGGGGAAACTATGGCTACACCTTC
CDR3: CASQRGNYGYTF

V: TRBV6-5
length: 12
size: NA
D: NA
J: TRBJ1-2
DNA: TGTGCCAGCAGTTACATGGGCCTTGGCTACACCTTC
CDR3: CASSYMGLGYTF

V: TRBV30
length: 14
size: NA
D: TRBD1
J: TRBJ1-3
DNA: TGTGCCTGGACCTGGGACAGCTCTGGAAACACCATATATTTT
CDR3: CAWTWDSSGNTIYF

V: TRBV27
length: 16
size: NA
D: NA
J: TRBJ1-1
DNA: TGTGCCAGCAGCCGTAGACAGGTCCAAACCAACACTGAAGCTTTCTTT
CDR3: CASSRRQVQTNTEAFF

V: TRBV6-5
length: 11
size: NA
D: NA
J: TRBJ1-4
DNA: TGTGCCAGCAGTGCTAATGAAAAACTGTTTTTT
CDR3: CASSANEKLFF

V: TRBV6-5
length: 14
size: few
D: NA
J: TRBJ1-5
DNA: TGTGCCAGCAGTTACGACGGGCGTAAGCAGCCCCAGCATTTT
CDR3: CASSYDGRKQPQHF

V: TRBV7-2
length: 17
size: NA
D: NA
J: TRBJ1-3
DNA: TGTGCCAGCAGCTTAACCCTAGGGGGTGTGGGTGGAAACACCATATATTTT
CDR3: CASSLTLGGVGGNTIYF

V: TRBV2
length: 15
size: NA
D: TRBD1
J: TRBJ1-4
DNA: TGTGCCAGCAGGGCGACAGGGGGCCGTGATGAAAAACTGTTTTTT
CDR3: CASRATGGRDEKLFF

V: TRBV7-9
length: 14
size: NA
D: NA
J: TRBJ2-5
DNA: TGTGCCAGCAGCTCCTGGGGGCCCCAAGAGACCCAGTACTTC
CDR3: CASSSWGPQETQYF

V: TRBV6-4
length: 16
size: NA
D: TRBD1
J: TRBJ2-7
DNA: TGTGCCAGCAGTGACTCGAGGACAGGAAGACTCTACGAGCAGTACTTC
CDR3: CASSDSRTGRLYEQYF

V: TRBV7-9
length: 14
size: NA
D: NA
J: TRBJ2-3
DNA: TGTGCCAGCAGCTTAATAGCGGTCACAGATACGCAGTATTTT
CDR3: CASSLIAVTDTQYF

V: TRBV5-4
length: 15
size: NA
D: NA
J: TRBJ1-5
DNA: TGCGCCAGCAGCCAAGATCACTCCCTAAATCAGCCCCAGCATTTT
CDR3: CASSQDHSLNQPQHF

V: TRBV5-6
length: 13
size: NA
D: NA
J: TRBJ1-5
DNA: TGTGCCAGCAGCTCTCGACCCGGTCAGCCCCAGCATTTT
CDR3: CASSSRPGQPQHF

V: TRBV7-2
length: 12
size: NA
D: NA
J: TRBJ1-1
DNA: TGTGCCAGCGGCGTATCGAACACTGAAGCTTTCTTT
CDR3: CASGVSNTEAFF

V: TRBV10-1
length: 17
size: NA
D: TRBD2
J: TRBJ2-7
DNA: TGCGCCAGCAGTGAGTCACAACTAGCGGGAGACGTCTACGAGCAGTACTTC
CDR3: CASSESQLAGDVYEQYF

V: TRBV27
length: 16
size: NA
D: TRBD2
J: TRBJ2-3
DNA: TGTGCCAGCAGTTTAGGGGCGGGAGGTCGGCCAGATACGCAGTATTTT
CDR3: CASSLGAGGRPDTQYF

V: TRBV7-2
length: 14
size: NA
D: NA
J: TRBJ1-2
DNA: TGTGCCAGCAGCTTAGACAGTGTTAACTATGGCTACACCTTC
CDR3: CASSLDSVNYGYTF

V: TRBV30
length: 12
size: NA
D: TRBD1
J: TRBJ1-2
DNA: TGTGCCTGGGAACACAGGGGGCAAGGCTACACCTTC
CDR3: CAWEHRGQGYTF

V: TRBV5-4
length: 14
size: NA
D: TRBD1
J: TRBJ1-2
DNA: TGTGCCAGCAGCCGAACAGGGGAGGGGCATGGCTACACCTTC
CDR3: CASSRTGEGHGYTF